This T cell receptor (beta chain) was observed in a study of PD-1 blockade in mismatch repair-deficient tumors. Using immunoSEQ multiplex PCR, the repertoire was profiled, and TCRdb retains in-frame clones only, with some absent. Of more than 30,000 clones detected, 80% to 90% appear once; the ten largest clones hold roughly 3.9%. Study observations and caveats: Tumor-resident clones, often absent from pretreatment blood, expanded after pembrolizumab and then contracted.

Points on this clone: Its antigen remains unidentified.

V lost 0 bases, J lost 2 bases, and 8 bases lay in between. This CDR3 is built from 14 residues. Germline V gene lookup returns CDR1 MNHEY and CDR2 SVGAGI. This sequence originates from an adult with mismatch repair-deficient cancer. Material: peripheral blood, obtained less than 95 weeks after starting pembrolizumab. The genes are TRBV6-5 and TRBJ2-7; D not resolved. CDR3 region: CASSYSRAPYEQYF. As DNA, the CDR3 is TGTGCCAGCAGTTACTCGAGAGCCCCCTACGAGCAGTACTTC.